One and the same sample provided the 27 T cell receptor beta chains below, sequenced in a study of Graves' ophthalmopathy and Graves' hyperthyroidism. RNA transcripts were the template, and TCR beta CDR3 regions were amplified from them. Investigators did first-round RT-PCR with HTBI primers, then second-round multiplex PCR. TCRdb recomputed calls from the multiplex PCR reads with MiXCR, one row per CDR3 protein. Of around 1,200,000 distinct CDR3 sequences in the sample, about two fifths are singletons; the top ten hold 11%. The sequenced material came from peripheral blood or thyroid tissue (not recorded which). Receptors originate from an adult man with Graves' hyperthyroidism.

V is TRBV7-2 and J is TRBJ1-5, with D hard to call. Germline-derived CDR1 and CDR2 are SGHTA and FQGNSA. Deletions cut 2 bases from V and 11 bases from J, with 16 bases between. The CDR3 runs 14 residues. In DNA form, the CDR3 reads TGTGCCAGCAGCTTACACGTAGACATCGAGACCCAGCATTTT. Protein sequence: CASSLHVDIETQHF.

The chain uses TRBV6-4 and TRBJ1-1; D is perhaps TRBD1 (5 bases). Germline-derived CDR1 and CDR2 are MRHNA and SNTAGT. The germline V and J ends were trimmed by 2 bases and 4 bases, with 8 bases remaining between them. CDR3 length: 13 amino acids. Written as DNA, the CDR3 is TGTGCCAGCAGTGACGGTAGGGGCACTGAAGCTTTCTTT. As protein: CASSDGRGTEAFF.

The chain has TRBV15 and TRBJ2-1; D remains ambiguous. This CDR3 spans 17 amino acids. V lost 0 bases to trimming and J lost 3 bases, with 15 bases between them. The V gene's germline CDR1 is LNHNV and CDR2 YYDKDF (reference sequence). The CDR3 coding sequence is TGTGCCACCAGCAGAGATCCCCCACTGGGATTCTACAATGAGCAGTTCTTC. Translated, it gives CATSRDPPLGFYNEQFF.

Many counts were recorded for this clonotype. The chain has TRBV5-1 and TRBJ2-5; 10 nucleotides line up with TRBD1. V shed 4 bases, J shed 4 bases, and the junction held 7 bases outside the gene matches. The CDR3 extends over 15 amino acids. Germline CDR1 reads SGHRS; CDR2 reads YFSETQ. The chain's CDR3 is CASSPGQGVTETQYF. The DNA of the CDR3 is TGCGCCAGCAGCCCCGGACAGGGGGTCACAGAGACCCAGTACTTC. Variable domain in full (rest from reference TRBV5-1 and TRBJ2-5): KAGVTQTPRYLIKTRGQQVTLSCSPISGHRSVSWYQQTPGQGLQFLFEYFSETQRNKGNFPGRFSGRQFSNSRSEMNVSTLELGDSALYLCASSPGQGVTETQYFGPGTRLLVL.

With regard to this clonotype: A much larger clone differs by one base, so this may be a read error. The V and J genes are TRBV9 and TRBJ1-2, with 7 bases identical to TRBD1. The CDR3 length is 17 residues. Per the germline V gene, CDR1 is SGDLS and CDR2 is YYNGEE. The CDR3 protein is CASSVSLGQPTNYGHTF. DNA for the CDR3: TGTGCCAGCAGCGTCTCTCTGGGACAGCCAACTAACTATGGCCACACCTTC. Full variable domain (rest looked up from reference TRBV9 and TRBJ1-2): DSGVTQTPKHLITATGQRVTLRCSPRSGDLSVYWYQQSLDQGLQFLIQYYNGEERAKGNILERFSAQQFPDLHSELNLSSLELGDSALYFCASSVSLGQPTNYGHTFGSGTRLTVV.

This chain links TRBV7-2 with TRBJ2-7; D possibly corresponds to TRBD2 (5 bases). V lost 3 bases, J lost 3 bases, and 21 bases lay in between. CDR3 length: 17 residues. Germline V gene sequence: CDR1 SGHTA, CDR2 FQGNSA. The CDR3 sequence: CASSLALAGPKNYEQYF. As DNA, the CDR3 is TGTGCCAGCAGCTTGGCCCTGGCGGGCCCGAAGAACTACGAGCAGTACTTC.

The chain uses TRBV9 and TRBJ2-5; 12 bases fit TRBD2. Trimming at V came to 4 bases and at J to 5 bases, leaving 18 bases not matched to a gene. The CDR3 runs 19 residues. Germline CDR1 is SGDLS and CDR2 is YYNGEE. The CDR3, as DNA: TGTGCCAGCAGCTTAGATGCCCCTAGCGGGGGGGCGACGATGGAGACCCAGTACTTC. Amino acid sequence: CASSLDAPSGGATMETQYF.

The count of this clonotype is one. The V and J genes are TRBV29-1 and TRBJ2-2; D is unclear. The V end lost 4 bases, the J end lost 7 bases, and 13 bases lay between the germline ends. This CDR3 has 13 amino acids. The germline gives CDR1 SQVTM, CDR2 ANQGSEA. CDR3 protein: CSVGRGIGGELFF. CDR3 sequence (DNA): TGCAGCGTTGGACGAGGAATCGGCGGGGAGCTGTTTTTT.

J is TRBJ1-1 and V is TRBV6-2 or TRBV6-3, with 8 bases matching TRBD1. Germline lookup yields CDR1 MNHEY and CDR2 SVGEGT. The V and J ends lost 5 bases and 5 bases, in that order; junction bases with no gene match: 7. The CDR3 is 14 residues long. The CDR3 spells CASSTRTGRTEAFF. The CDR3 DNA reads TGTGCCAGCAGTACCAGGACAGGGAGGACTGAAGCTTTCTTT.

This clonotype has at least ten counts. The chain recombines TRBV2 with TRBJ2-6; D remains unclear. Trimming removed 6 bases at V and 2 bases at J, with 14 bases between. Germline V lookup: CDR1 SNHLY, CDR2 FYNNEI. There are 16 residues in the CDR3. The chain's CDR3 is CASRPETAAGANVLTF. The CDR3 coding sequence is TGTGCCAGCAGGCCGGAAACTGCTGCTGGGGCCAACGTCCTGACTTTC.

Details on this clonotype: Being one base from a much bigger clone, this may be a read error. V is TRBV15 and J is TRBJ2-2, with 8 positions matching TRBD2. The germline gives CDR1 LNHNV, CDR2 YYDKDF (reference sequence). The CDR3 has 11 residues. The CDR3 DNA follows: TGTGCCACCAGCAAACGGGGGGGGCTGTTTTTT. Its protein is CATSKRGGLFF. The full variable domain, with the rest looked up from reference TRBV15 and TRBJ2-2, is DAMVIQNPRYQVTQFGKPVTLSCSQTLNHNVMYWYQQKSSQAPKLLFHYYDKDFNNEADTPDNFQSRRPNTSFCFLDIRSPGLGDTAMYLCATSKRGGLFFGEGSRLTVL.

This clonotype was counted only a few times. The V and J genes are TRBV7-2 and TRBJ2-7; 7 bases are a match to TRBD2. Germline CDR1 reads SGHTA; CDR2 reads FQGNSA. The J segment lost 2 bases and the V segment lost 7 bases, leaving 11 bases of the junction unmatched. The CDR3 runs to 15 residues. In DNA form, the CDR3 reads TGTGCCAGCACTCCGGCGGGGGAGGTGACCTACGAGCAGTACTTC. Translating it yields CASTPAGEVTYEQYF.

This clonotype was picked up a small number of times. The chain carries TRBV20-1 and TRBJ2-5, with 12 bases fitting TRBD2. Germline loops: CDR1 DFQATT, CDR2 SNEGSKA (reference sequence). This CDR3 is built from 18 residues. With 1 base clipped from V and 2 bases from J, the junction kept 11 bases outside the gene matches. The chain's CDR3 is CSARVRTSGTYAQETQYF. The CDR3 nucleotides are TGCAGTGCTAGAGTTCGGACTAGCGGGACCTACGCACAAGAGACCCAGTACTTC.

This clonotype was seen at least ten times. The V call is TRBV7-9, the J call TRBJ2-7; the match to TRBD1 covers 8 bases. The germline V gene encodes CDR1 SEHNR and CDR2 FQNEAQ (reference sequence). The CDR3 is 14 amino acids. V shed 7 bases, J shed 3 bases, and the junction held 8 bases outside the gene matches. The CDR3 spells CASTLGQGDYEQYF. The CDR3 nucleotides read TGTGCCAGCACCCTCGGACAGGGAGACTACGAGCAGTACTTC. The full variable domain, its missing parts supplied by reference TRBV7-9 and TRBJ2-7, is DTGVSQNPRHKITKRGQNVTFRCDPISEHNRLYWYRQTLGQGPEFLTYFQNEAQLEKSRLLSDRFSAERPKGSFSTLEIQRTEQGDSAMYLCASTLGQGDYEQYFGPGTRLTVT.

This clonotype was recorded once. One end of the junction varies from germline; a read error may be responsible. The chain carries TRBV29-1 and TRBJ2-7, with D possibly matching TRBD2 (5 bases). Germline CDR1 and CDR2: SQVTM and ANQGSEA. The CDR3 is 12 residues long. The CDR3 DNA follows: TGTGCCAGCACCAGGAGGAACTACGAGCAGTACTTC. This gives the protein CASTRRNYEQYF.

The rearrangement links TRBV6-6 to TRBJ2-3, with D hard to call. This CDR3 has 11 residues. Germline V gene lookup returns CDR1 MNHNY and CDR2 SVGAGI (reference sequence). Between the trimmed V and J ends, which lost 10 bases and 0 bases, there was a span of 5 bases. CDR3 loop: CATASTDTQYF. CDR3 in DNA: TGTGCCACAGCGAGCACAGATACGCAGTATTTT.

There are many counts of this clonotype. The chain couples TRBV10-3 to TRBJ2-2; D gene unclear. The CDR3 is 16 residues long. Trimming removed 9 bases from V and 5 bases from J, with 22 bases in between. Germline V gene sequence: CDR1 ENHRY, CDR2 SYGVKD. As DNA, the CDR3 is TGTGCCATGGGCGTAGATCGAGCCACCGAGACCGGGGAGCTGTTTTTT. Protein product: CAMGVDRATETGELFF.

The chain joins TRBV7-8 to TRBJ2-2; 9 nucleotides agree with TRBD2. The trim removed 3 bases at V and 6 bases at J, leaving 8 bases unmatched. This CDR3 contains 16 residues. From germline, CDR1 is SGHVS and CDR2 FQNEAQ. CDR3 in amino acids: CASSFIGGRAPGELFF. The CDR3 region has the DNA TGTGCCAGCAGCTTTATTGGCGGGAGGGCCCCCGGGGAGCTGTTTTTT. The full variable domain, with the rest looked up from reference TRBV7-8 and TRBJ2-2, is GAGVSQSPRYKVAKRGQDVALRCDPISGHVSLFWYQQALGQGPEFLTYFQNEAQLDKSGLPSDRFFAERPEGSVSTLKIQRTQQEDSAVYLCASSFIGGRAPGELFFGEGSRLTVL.

The rearrangement links TRBV3-1 to TRBJ2-7, with D perhaps given as TRBD1 or TRBD2 (5 bases each). V lost 1 base, J lost 5 bases, and 18 bases lay in between. The germline CDR1 and CDR2 sequences are LGHDT and YNNKEL (reference sequence). There are 16 residues in the CDR3. This chain's CDR3 is CASSQVKGLRDDEQYF. Here the CDR3 DNA reads TGTGCCAGCAGCCAAGTCAAAGGACTTAGGGACGACGAGCAGTACTTC.

The J gene is TRBJ1-6, the V gene TRBV25-1; 8 positions agree with TRBD1. The CDR3 contains 15 residues. The germline V gene has CDR1 MGHDK and CDR2 SYGVNS. The V and J ends lost 8 bases and 9 bases, in that order; junction bases with no gene match: 12. The CDR3 nucleotides read TGTGCCAGCCGCCGATCCAGGGGGCTAAGTTCACCCCTCCACTTT. Translating it yields CASRRSRGLSSPLHF.

Note on this clonotype: A junction boundary mismatches the germline segment, possibly from a read error. CDR3 in amino acids: CASSLGGGLAAGANVPTF. The CDR3 DNA reads TGTGCCAGCAGCTTAGGGGGGGGACTAGCGGCTGGGGCCAACGTCCCGACTTTC. This chain connects TRBV11-2 to TRBJ2-6, with 11 bases fitting TRBD2. This CDR3 region has 18 residues. Germline CDR1 is SGHAT and CDR2 is FQNNGV.

This clonotype was found a few times. CDR3 loop: CASRWDAGSNYGYTF. The CDR3 nucleotides are TGCGCCAGCAGATGGGACGCAGGCAGCAACTATGGCTACACCTTC. The gene calls are TRBV5-1 and TRBJ1-2; weak D call: TRBD1 (5 bases). The ends were cut back, 5 bases at V and 2 bases at J, with 16 bases in the middle. The germline V gene has CDR1 SGHRS and CDR2 YFSETQ. CDR3 length: 15 amino acids.

This clonotype was counted many times. V and J are TRBV29-1 and TRBJ1-1; 7 bases are shared with TRBD1. There are 13 residues in the CDR3. Germline V gene sequence: CDR1 SQVTM, CDR2 ANQGSEA. Germline trimming cut 4 bases from V and 1 base from J; bases unmatched to any gene: 3. CDR3: CSVAGQRNTEAFF. The DNA of the CDR3 is TGCAGCGTTGCGGGACAGAGGAACACTGAAGCTTTCTTT.

The gene calls are TRBV10-2 and TRBJ2-7; no clear D. The germline CDR1 and CDR2 sequences are WSHSY and SAAADI. This CDR3 region has 15 residues. Trimming took 6 bases from V and 2 from J, leaving 17 bases between them. CDR3 DNA sequence: TGCGCCAGCAGAAGACAAGGCAGCCCGACCTACGAGCAGTACTTC. This gives the protein CASRRQGSPTYEQYF.

A remark on this clonotype: Germline is not matched at one junction end, which may reflect a read error. The chain joins TRBV7-9 to TRBJ2-7; the match to TRBD1 covers 7 bases. Germline V gene sequence: CDR1 SEHNR, CDR2 FQNEAQ (reference sequence). CDR3 size: 14 residues. The CDR3 loop reads CVSSLVQGSYEQYF. CDR3 nucleotides: TGTGTCAGCAGCTTAGTACAGGGGAGCTACGAGCAGTACTTC.

The chain is built from TRBV20-1 and TRBJ1-5, with 10 bases fitting TRBD1. Looked up from germline, CDR1 is DFQATT and CDR2 is SNEGSKA (reference sequence). This CDR3 is built from 15 residues. The V gene end was trimmed by 3 bases and the J gene end by 3 bases; junction bases not matched to a gene: 5. The DNA of the CDR3 is TGCAGTGCTAGTCTTGGGACAGGGGTCAATCAGCCCCAGCATTTT. It yields the protein CSASLGTGVNQPQHF.

This clonotype was seen a handful of times. The CDR3 sequence: CASTRMGVDSTQYF. In DNA form, the CDR3 reads TGTGCCAGCACCCGAATGGGGGTGGATTCTACCCAGTACTTC. This chain links TRBV28 with TRBJ2-5, with D perhaps being TRBD1 or TRBD2 (5 bases each). Germline loops: CDR1 MDHEN, CDR2 SYDVKM. The germline V and J ends were trimmed by 7 bases and 8 bases, with 20 bases remaining between them. The CDR3 is made up of 14 amino acids.